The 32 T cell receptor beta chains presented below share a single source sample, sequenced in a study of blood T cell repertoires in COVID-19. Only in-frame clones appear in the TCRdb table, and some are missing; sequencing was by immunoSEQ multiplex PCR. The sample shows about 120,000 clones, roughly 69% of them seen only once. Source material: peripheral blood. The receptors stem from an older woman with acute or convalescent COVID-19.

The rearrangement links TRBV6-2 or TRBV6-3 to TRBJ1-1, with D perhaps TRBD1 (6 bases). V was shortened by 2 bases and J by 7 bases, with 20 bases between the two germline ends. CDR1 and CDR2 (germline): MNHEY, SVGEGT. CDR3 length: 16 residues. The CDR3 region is CASSYGGYRAPFEAFF. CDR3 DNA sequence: TGTGCCAGCAGTTACGGGGGCTATCGAGCTCCTTTTGAAGCTTTCTTT.

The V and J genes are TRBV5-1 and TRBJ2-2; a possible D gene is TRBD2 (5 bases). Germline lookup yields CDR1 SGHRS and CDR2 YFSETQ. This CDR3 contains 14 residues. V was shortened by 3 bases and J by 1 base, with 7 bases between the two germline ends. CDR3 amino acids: CASSSAGNTGELFF. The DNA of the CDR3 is TGCGCCAGCAGCTCTGCGGGGAACACCGGGGAGCTGTTTTTT.

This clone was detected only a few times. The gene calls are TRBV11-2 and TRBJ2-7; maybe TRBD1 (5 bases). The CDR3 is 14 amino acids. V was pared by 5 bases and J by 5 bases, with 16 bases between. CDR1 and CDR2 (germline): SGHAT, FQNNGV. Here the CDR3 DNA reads TGTGCCAGCAGCCCAACAAGTCAGGGCAACGAGCAGTACTTC. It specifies CASSPTSQGNEQYF. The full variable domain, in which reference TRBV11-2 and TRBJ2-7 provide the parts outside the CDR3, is EAGVAQSPRYKIIEKRQSVAFWCNPISGHATLYWYQQILGQGPKLLIQFQNNGVVDDSQLPKDRFSAERLKGVDSTLKIQPAKLEDSAVYLCASSPTSQGNEQYFGPGTRLTVT.

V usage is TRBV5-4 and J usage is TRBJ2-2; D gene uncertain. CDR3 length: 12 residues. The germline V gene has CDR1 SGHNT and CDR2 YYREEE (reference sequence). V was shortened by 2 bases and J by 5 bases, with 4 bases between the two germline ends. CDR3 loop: CASSFGTGELFF. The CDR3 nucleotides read TGTGCCAGCAGCTTCGGGACCGGGGAGCTGTTTTTT.

The CDR3: CATSRDPTGAGEKLFF. CDR3 bases: TGTGCCACCAGCAGAGATCCCACAGGGGCGGGTGAAAAACTGTTTTTT. The genes are TRBV15 and TRBJ1-4; 7 bases agree with TRBD1. The CDR3 contains 16 residues. J gave up 7 bases and V 0 bases, and 8 bases lay outside the gene matches. Germline V gene data show CDR1 as LNHNV and CDR2 as YYDKDF (reference sequence). Using reference TRBV15 and TRBJ1-4 for the parts outside the CDR3, the full variable domain is DAMVIQNPRYQVTQFGKPVTLSCSQTLNHNVMYWYQQKSSQAPKLLFHYYDKDFNNEADTPDNFQSRRPNTSFCFLDIRSPGLGDTAMYLCATSRDPTGAGEKLFFGSGTQLSVL.

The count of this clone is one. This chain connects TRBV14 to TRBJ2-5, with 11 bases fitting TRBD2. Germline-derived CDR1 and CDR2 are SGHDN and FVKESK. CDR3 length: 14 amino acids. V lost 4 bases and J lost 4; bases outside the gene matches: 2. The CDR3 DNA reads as TGTGCCAGCAGCCTCGGACTAGCGGGAGAGACCCAGTACTTC. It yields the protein CASSLGLAGETQYF.

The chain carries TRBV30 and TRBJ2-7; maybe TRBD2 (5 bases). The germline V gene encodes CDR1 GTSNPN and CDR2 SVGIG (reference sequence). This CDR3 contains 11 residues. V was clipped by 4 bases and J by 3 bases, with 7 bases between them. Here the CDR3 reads CAWTRDYEQYF. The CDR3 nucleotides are TGTGCCTGGACCCGGGACTACGAGCAGTACTTC.

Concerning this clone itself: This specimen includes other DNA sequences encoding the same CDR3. The CDR3 spells CASSSGTGTYEQYF. The CDR3 nucleotides are TGTGCCAGCAGTTCCGGGACAGGTACCTACGAGCAGTACTTC. The J gene is TRBJ2-7, the V gene TRBV2; 8 bases line up with TRBD1. Looked up from germline, CDR1 is SNHLY and CDR2 is FYNNEI. This CDR3 comprises 14 residues. V gave up 5 bases and J gave up 2 bases; unmatched junction bases: 5.

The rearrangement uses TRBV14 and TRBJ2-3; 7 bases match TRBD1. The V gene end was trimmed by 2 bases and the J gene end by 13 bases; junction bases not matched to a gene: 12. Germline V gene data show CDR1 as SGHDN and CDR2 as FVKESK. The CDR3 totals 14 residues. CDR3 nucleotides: TGTGCCAGCAGCCAAACACTACTTGGGACAGTGGAGTATTTT. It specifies CASSQTLLGTVEYF. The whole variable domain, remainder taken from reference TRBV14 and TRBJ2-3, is EAGVTQFPSHSVIEKGQTVTLRCDPISGHDNLYWYRRVMGKEIKFLLHFVKESKQDESGMPNNRFLAERTGGTYSTLKVQPAELEDSGVYFCASSQTLLGTVEYFGPGTRLTVL.

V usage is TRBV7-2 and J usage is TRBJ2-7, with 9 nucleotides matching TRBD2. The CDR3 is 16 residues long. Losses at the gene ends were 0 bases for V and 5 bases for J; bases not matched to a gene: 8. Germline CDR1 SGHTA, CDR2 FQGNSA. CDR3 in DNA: TGTGCCAGCAGCTTAGCGCGCGGGAGGGTTGGCAACGAGCAGTACTTC. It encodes CASSLARGRVGNEQYF.

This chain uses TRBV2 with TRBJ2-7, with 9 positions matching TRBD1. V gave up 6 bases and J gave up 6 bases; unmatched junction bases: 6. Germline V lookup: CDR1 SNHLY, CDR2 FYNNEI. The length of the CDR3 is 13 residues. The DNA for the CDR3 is TGTGCCAGCAGCTGGACAGGGGCTGGCGAGCAGTACTTC. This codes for CASSWTGAGEQYF.

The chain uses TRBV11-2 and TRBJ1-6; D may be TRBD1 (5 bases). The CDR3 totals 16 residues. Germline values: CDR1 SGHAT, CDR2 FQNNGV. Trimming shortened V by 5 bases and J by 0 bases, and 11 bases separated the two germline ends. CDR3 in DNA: TGTGCCAGCAGCCGGACACCCAGCTCCTATAATTCACCCCTCCACTTT. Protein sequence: CASSRTPSSYNSPLHF.

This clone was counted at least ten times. This CDR3 is CASSERGLDTQYF. CDR3 sequence (DNA): TGTGCCAGCAGTGAACGGGGACTGGATACGCAGTATTTT. This rearrangement joins TRBV6-1 to TRBJ2-3, with a possible D match to TRBD2 (6 bases). Trimming left V 2 bases short and J 6 bases short, with 9 bases between. Germline V gene data show CDR1 as MNHNS and CDR2 as SASEGT. The CDR3 extends over 13 amino acids.

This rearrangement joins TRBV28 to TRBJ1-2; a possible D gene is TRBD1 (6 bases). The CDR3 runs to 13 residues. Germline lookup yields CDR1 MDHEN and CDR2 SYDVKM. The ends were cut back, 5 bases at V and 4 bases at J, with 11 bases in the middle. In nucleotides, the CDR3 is TGTGCCAGCAGTAAGACAGGTCGCTATGGCTACACCTTC. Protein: CASSKTGRYGYTF.

CDR3 residues: CASSIRLAVARTDTQYF. CDR3 DNA: TGTGCCAGTAGTATTAGGCTAGCGGTGGCCCGGACAGATACGCAGTATTTT. The V and J genes are TRBV19 and TRBJ2-3; 7 nucleotides agree with TRBD2. This CDR3 comprises 17 residues. The ends lost 3 bases at V and 3 bases at J; junction bases unmatched: 12. Germline V gene data show CDR1 as LNHDA and CDR2 as SQIVND (reference sequence).

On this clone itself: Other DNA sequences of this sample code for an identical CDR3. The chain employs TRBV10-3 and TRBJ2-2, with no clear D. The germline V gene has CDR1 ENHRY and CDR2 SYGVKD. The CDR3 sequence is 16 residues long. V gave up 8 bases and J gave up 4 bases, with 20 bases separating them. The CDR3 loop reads CAISLRLLSSTGELFF. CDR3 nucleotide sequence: TGTGCCATCTCCTTACGACTCCTTTCGTCCACCGGGGAGCTGTTTTTT.

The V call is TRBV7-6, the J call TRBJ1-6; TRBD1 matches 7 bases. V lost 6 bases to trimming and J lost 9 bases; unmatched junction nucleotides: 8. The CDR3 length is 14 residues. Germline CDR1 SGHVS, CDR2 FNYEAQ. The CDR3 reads CASRPGQGGSPLHF. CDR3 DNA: TGTGCCAGCAGGCCCGGGCAGGGGGGTTCACCCCTCCACTTT.

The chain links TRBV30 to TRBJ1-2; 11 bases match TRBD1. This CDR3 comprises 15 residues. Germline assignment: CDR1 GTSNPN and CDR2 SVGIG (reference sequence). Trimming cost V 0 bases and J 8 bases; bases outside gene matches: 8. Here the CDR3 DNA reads TGTGCCTGGAGTGTACTTGGACAGGGGGCTGGCGGCTACACCTTC. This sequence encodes CAWSVLGQGAGGYTF. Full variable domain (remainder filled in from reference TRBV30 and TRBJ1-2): SQTIHQWPATLVQPVGSPLSLECTVEGTSNPNLYWYRQAAGRGLQLLFYSVGIGQISSEVPQNLSASRPQDRQFILSSKKLLLSDSGFYLCAWSVLGQGAGGYTFGSGTRLTVV.

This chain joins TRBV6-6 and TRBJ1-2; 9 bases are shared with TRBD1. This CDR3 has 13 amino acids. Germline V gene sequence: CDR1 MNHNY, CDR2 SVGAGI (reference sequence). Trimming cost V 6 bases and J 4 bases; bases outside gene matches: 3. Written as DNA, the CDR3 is TGTGCCAGCAGACCGGGACAGGGCTATGGCTACACCTTC. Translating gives CASRPGQGYGYTF.

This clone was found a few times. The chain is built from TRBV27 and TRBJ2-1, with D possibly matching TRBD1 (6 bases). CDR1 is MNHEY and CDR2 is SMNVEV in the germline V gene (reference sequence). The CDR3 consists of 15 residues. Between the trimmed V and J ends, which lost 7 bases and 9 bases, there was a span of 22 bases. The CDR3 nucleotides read TGTGCCAGCAAAACACAGGGCCCATCGGGCGGTGAGCAGTTCTTC. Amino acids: CASKTQGPSGGEQFF.

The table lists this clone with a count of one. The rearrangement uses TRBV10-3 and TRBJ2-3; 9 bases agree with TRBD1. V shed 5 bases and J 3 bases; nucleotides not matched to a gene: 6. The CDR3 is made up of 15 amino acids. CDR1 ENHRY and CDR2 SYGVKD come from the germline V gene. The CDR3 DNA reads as TGTGCCATCAGTCCGGGACAGGGTCCGACAGATACGCAGTATTTT. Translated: CAISPGQGPTDTQYF.

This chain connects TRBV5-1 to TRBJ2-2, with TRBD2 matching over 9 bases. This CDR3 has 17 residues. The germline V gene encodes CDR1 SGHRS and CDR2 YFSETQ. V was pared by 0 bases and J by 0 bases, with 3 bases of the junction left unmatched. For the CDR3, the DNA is TGCGCCAGCAGCTTGGGGGCTAGCGGGGCGAACACCGGGGAGCTGTTTTTT. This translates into CASSLGASGANTGELFF.

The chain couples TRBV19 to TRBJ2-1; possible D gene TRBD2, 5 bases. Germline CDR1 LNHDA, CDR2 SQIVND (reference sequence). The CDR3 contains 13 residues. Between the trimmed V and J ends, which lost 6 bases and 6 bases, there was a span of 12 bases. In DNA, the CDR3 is TGTGCCAGTAGAGAGGGTTGGGGCAATGAGCAGTTCTTC. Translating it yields CASREGWGNEQFF. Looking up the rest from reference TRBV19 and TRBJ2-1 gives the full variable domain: DGGITQSPKYLFRKEGQNVTLSCEQNLNHDAMYWYRQDPGQGLRLIYYSQIVNDFQKGDIAEGYSVSREKKESFPLTVTSAQKNPTAFYLCASREGWGNEQFFGPGTRLTVL.

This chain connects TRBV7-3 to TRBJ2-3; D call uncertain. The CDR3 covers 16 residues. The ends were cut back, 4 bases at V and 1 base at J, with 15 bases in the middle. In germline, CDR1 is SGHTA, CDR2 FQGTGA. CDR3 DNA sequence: TGTGCCAGCAGCTCCCCTAGTCTCCTCGGCACAGATACGCAGTATTTT. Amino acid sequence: CASSSPSLLGTDTQYF.

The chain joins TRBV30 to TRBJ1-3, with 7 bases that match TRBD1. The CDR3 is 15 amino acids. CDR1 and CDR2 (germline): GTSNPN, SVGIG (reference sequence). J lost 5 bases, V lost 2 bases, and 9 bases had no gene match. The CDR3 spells CAWSPPDRRRNTIYF. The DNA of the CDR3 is TGTGCCTGGAGTCCTCCGGACAGGAGGAGAAACACCATATATTTT.

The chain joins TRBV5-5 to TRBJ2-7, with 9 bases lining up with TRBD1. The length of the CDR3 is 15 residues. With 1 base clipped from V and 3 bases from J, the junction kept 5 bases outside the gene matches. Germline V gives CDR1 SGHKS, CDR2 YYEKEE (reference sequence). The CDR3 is CASSLPGQGGYEQYF. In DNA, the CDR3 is TGTGCCAGCAGCTTGCCGGGACAGGGCGGCTACGAGCAGTACTTC.

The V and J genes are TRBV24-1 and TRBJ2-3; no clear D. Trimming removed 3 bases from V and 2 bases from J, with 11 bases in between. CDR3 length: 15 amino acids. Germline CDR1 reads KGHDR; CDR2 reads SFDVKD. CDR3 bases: TGTGCCACCAGTGATCGAGGATTCACCACAGATACGCAGTATTTT. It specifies CATSDRGFTTDTQYF.

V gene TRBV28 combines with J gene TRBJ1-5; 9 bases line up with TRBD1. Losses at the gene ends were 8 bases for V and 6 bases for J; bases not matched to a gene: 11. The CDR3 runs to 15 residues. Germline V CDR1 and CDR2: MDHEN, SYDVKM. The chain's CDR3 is CASASGQGYLQPQHF. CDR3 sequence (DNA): TGTGCCAGCGCCTCGGGACAGGGTTATCTTCAGCCCCAGCATTTT.

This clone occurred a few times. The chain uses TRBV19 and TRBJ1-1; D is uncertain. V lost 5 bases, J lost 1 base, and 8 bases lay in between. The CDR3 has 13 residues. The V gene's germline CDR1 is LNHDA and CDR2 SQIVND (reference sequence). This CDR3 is CASSQVENTEAFF. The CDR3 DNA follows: TGTGCCAGTAGTCAGGTTGAGAACACTGAAGCTTTCTTT.

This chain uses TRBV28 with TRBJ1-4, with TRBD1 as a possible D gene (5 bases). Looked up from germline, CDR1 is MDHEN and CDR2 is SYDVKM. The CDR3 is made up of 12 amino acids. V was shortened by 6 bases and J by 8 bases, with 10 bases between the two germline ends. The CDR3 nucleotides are TGTGCCAGCAGGGGGACTGGGGAAAAACTGTTTTTT. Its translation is CASRGTGEKLFF.

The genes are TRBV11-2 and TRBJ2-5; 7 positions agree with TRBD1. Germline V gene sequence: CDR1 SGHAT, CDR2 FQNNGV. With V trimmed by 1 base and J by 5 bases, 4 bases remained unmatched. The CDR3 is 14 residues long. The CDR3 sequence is CASSLGGGGETQYF. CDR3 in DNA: TGTGCCAGCAGCTTAGGAGGGGGCGGCGAGACCCAGTACTTC.

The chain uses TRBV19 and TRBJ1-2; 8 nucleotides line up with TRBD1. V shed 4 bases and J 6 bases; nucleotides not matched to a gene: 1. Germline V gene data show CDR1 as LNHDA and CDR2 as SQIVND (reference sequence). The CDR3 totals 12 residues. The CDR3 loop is CASSRQGNGYTF. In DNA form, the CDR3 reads TGTGCCAGTAGTAGACAGGGGAATGGCTACACCTTC.